The clone carrying this TCR beta chain has more than one count but fewer than ten. Unique molecular identifiers were used in preparing the TCRbeta library. One entry per CDR3 protein results from TCRdb running MiXCR on the PCR reads. This table holds over 200,000 distinct CDR3 sequences, under 9.5% found once. The CDR3 is made up of 13 amino acids. Trimming removed 5 bases from V and 4 bases from J, with 11 bases in between. These data belong to a study of T-cell reconstitution after alpha-beta-depleted transplantation in children. The gene calls are TRBV12-3 or TRBV12-4 and TRBJ1-2; D is unresolved. The specimen was PBMCs from the stem cell graft donor, collected from the stem cell graft. This sequence originates from a human donor who donated a stem cell graft to a child with acute lymphoblastic leukemia. The CDR3 DNA reads as TGTGCCAGCAGTGCGCGACGGCTCTATGGCTACACCTTC. It is translated as CASSARRLYGYTF.